The present T cell receptor beta chain was sequenced within a study of STAT3 mutations in large granular lymphocyte leukemia. The overall study: Roughly half of the longitudinally sequenced T-LGLL patients carried detectable canonical activating STAT3 mutations.

From germline, CDR1 is SGHDN and CDR2 FVKESK. Trimming removed 4 bases at V and 3 bases at J, with 19 bases between. CDR3 length: 16 amino acids. As concerns this clone: What it binds is not known.

General study points: Every T-cell large granular lymphocyte leukemia patient had at least one immunodominant TCR beta clonotype.

Here immunoSEQ multiplex PCR was the method, and the copy in TCRdb shows in-frame clones only, minus some. The sample has about 10,000 clones; around 52% are singletons. The sample taken for sequencing was peripheral blood mononuclear cells. The genes are TRBV14 and TRBJ2-7; the D gene is possibly TRBD2 (6 bases). This receptor was taken from a boy aged 10-17 years with T-cell large granular lymphocyte leukemia. Some clones in this sample may be carry-over from other donors' samples. As DNA, the CDR3 is TGTGCCAGCAGCCCTCTTGGGACTGGCTTTTACTACGAGCAGTACTTC. Translated: CASSPLGTGFYYEQYF.